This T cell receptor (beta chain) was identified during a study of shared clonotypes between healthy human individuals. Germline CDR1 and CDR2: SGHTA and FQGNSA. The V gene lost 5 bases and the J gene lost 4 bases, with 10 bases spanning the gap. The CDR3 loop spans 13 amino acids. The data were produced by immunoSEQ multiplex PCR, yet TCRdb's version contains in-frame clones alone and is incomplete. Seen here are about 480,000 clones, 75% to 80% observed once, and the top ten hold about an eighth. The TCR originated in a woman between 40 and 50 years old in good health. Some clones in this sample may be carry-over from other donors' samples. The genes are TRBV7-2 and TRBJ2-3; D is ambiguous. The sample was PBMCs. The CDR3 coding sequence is TGTGCCAGCAGCCAGCCGACGCCAGATACGCAGTATTTT. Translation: CASSQPTPDTQYF.